The rows below give T cell receptor beta chains drawn from one sample of a study of blood T cell repertoires in COVID-19. TCRdb's table, derived via immunoSEQ multiplex PCR, lists solely in-frame clones and lacks some. The top ten clones hold 6.9% of a sample with about 200,000 clones, approximately 84% of them seen once. Material for sequencing was peripheral blood. These receptor sequences come from a human donor with acute or convalescent COVID-19. The donor label of this sample is uncertain. The CDR3 runs from the conserved cysteine through the conserved F or W. A D gene is named only where the DNA matches it firmly. Not every row has a clone size; where given, it reads once, few, many or a size class.

j_gene	d_gene	abundance	v_gene	CDR3nt	CDR3aa
TRBJ2-1	TRBD2	-	TRBV6-1	TGTGCCAGCAGTGAATTACTAGCGGGAGGCCCCTACAATGAGCAGTTCTTC	CASSELLAGGPYNEQFF
TRBJ2-3	TRBD2	-	TRBV4-2	TGTGCCAGCAGCCAAACCGGGCTAGCGGGAGACAGGGGAGATACGCAGTATTTT	CASSQTGLAGDRGDTQYF
TRBJ1-1	TRBD1	once	TRBV24-1	TGTGCCACCAGTGACCCCCACAGGGGGGCGAACACTGAAGCTTTCTTT	CATSDPHRGANTEAFF
TRBJ2-7	TRBD2	-	TRBV5-5	TGTGCCAGCAGCTTTAGGGAAGGGACTATAAACCCCTACGAGCAGTACTTC	CASSFREGTINPYEQYF
TRBJ2-1	-	-	TRBV24-1	TGTGCCACCAGCCCTCCGGTGGGCGATGAGCAGTTCTTC	CATSPPVGDEQFF
TRBJ1-4	-	-	TRBV15	TGTACCACCAGCAGAGATGGTGGCGGTGGCGAAAAACTGTTTTTT	CTTSRDGGGGEKLFF
TRBJ2-1	TRBD2	once	TRBV10-3	TGTGCCATCAGTGTTGATCTAGCGGGAGTTAATGAGCAGTTCTTC	CAISVDLAGVNEQFF
TRBJ1-2	TRBD1	-	TRBV5-6	TGTGCCAGCAGCGTGGACAGGGGGCCAAACTATGGCTACACCTTC	CASSVDRGPNYGYTF
TRBJ2-3	-	few	TRBV30	TGTGCCTGGGGTAGCGGCGCGGATAATACGCAGTATTTT	CAWGSGADNTQYF
TRBJ1-1	-	-	TRBV28	TGTGCCAGCAGTCCCGGGGAGGGCCGAACTGAAGCTTTCTTT	CASSPGEGRTEAFF
TRBJ2-1	-	once	TRBV25-1	TGTGCCAGCAGTGAATCTAGAGGGGACACCTACAATGAGCAGTTCTTC	CASSESRGDTYNEQFF
TRBJ1-6	-	-	TRBV7-3	TGTGCCAGCAGCTTAACCGGTGCAGGGAATTCACCCCTCCACTTT	CASSLTGAGNSPLHF
TRBJ2-7	-	-	TRBV28	TGTGCCAGCACCCGACAGAAGAGCTCCTACGAGCAGTACTTC	CASTRQKSSYEQYF
TRBJ1-2	-	-	TRBV3-1/TRBV3-2	TGTGCCAGCAGCCAAGAAAGGGTTAGCAGGGTAGATGGCTACACCTTC	CASSQERVSRVDGYTF
TRBJ2-7	-	-	TRBV9	TGTGCCAGCAGCGTAGCCCCGGGACTTGGCGACGAGCAGTACTTC	CASSVAPGLGDEQYF
TRBJ2-7	-	-	TRBV7-2	TGTGCCAGCAGCTTAGCAGTCCGCAGGGACTCCTACGAGCAGTACTTC	CASSLAVRRDSYEQYF